The next 19 T cell receptor beta chains were all read from a single sample in a study of cytomegalovirus exposure and HLA in healthy donors. The primer mix had 60 Vbeta and 13 Jbeta primers. Here immunoSEQ multiplex PCR was the method, and the copy in TCRdb shows in-frame clones only, minus some. The repertoire holds some 67,000 clones, with roughly nine tenths as singletons. The sample was PBMCs. The receptors come from a woman aged 25 to 39 in good health and CMV-seropositive.

This rearrangement joins TRBV27 to TRBJ2-5; 7 nucleotides agree with TRBD1. This CDR3 has 15 residues. Germline trimming cut 5 bases from V and 2 bases from J; bases unmatched to any gene: 8. CDR1 is MNHEY and CDR2 is SMNVEV in the germline V gene (reference sequence). CDR3 nucleotide sequence: TGTGCCAGCAGTCCAACGCAGGGGGATCAAGAGACCCAGTACTTC. This gives the protein CASSPTQGDQETQYF.

V usage is TRBV6-5 and J usage is TRBJ1-2; 11 bases line up with TRBD1. Germline V gene data show CDR1 as MNHEY and CDR2 as SVGAGI. V lost 6 bases, J lost 5 bases, and 5 bases stayed unmatched. The CDR3 consists of 14 residues. CDR3 protein: CASSGTGGGYGYTF. The CDR3 bases are TGTGCCAGCAGCGGGACAGGGGGAGGTTATGGCTACACCTTC.

V and J are TRBV29-1 and TRBJ1-2, with D unresolved. Germline V gene sequence: CDR1 SQVTM, CDR2 ANQGSEA. Trimming cost V 7 bases and J 2 bases, with 14 bases left between them. The CDR3 runs to 13 residues. Here the CDR3 reads CSAGRGINYGYTF. CDR3 sequence (DNA): TGCAGCGCTGGTCGGGGTATAAACTATGGCTACACCTTC.

V and J are TRBV19 and TRBJ2-5; TRBD1 aligns across 7 bases. The tail of the sequence fits TRBJ2-7 better, so the J call may be wrong. This CDR3 contains 14 residues. Germline CDR1 reads LNHDA; CDR2 reads SQIVND (reference sequence). The CDR3 protein is CASSRQGNPYEQYF. CDR3 nucleotides: TGTGCCAGTAGTAGACAGGGAAACCCCTACGAGCAGTACTTC.

CDR3 amino acids: CASRTGLERVNEQFF. Here the CDR3 DNA reads TGTGCCAGCAGGACTGGACTAGAAAGGGTCAATGAGCAGTTCTTC. This chain connects TRBV5-6 to TRBJ2-1; 7 bases line up with TRBD2. CDR3 length: 15 amino acids. With 5 bases clipped from V and 6 bases from J, the junction kept 11 bases outside the gene matches. The germline gives CDR1 SGHDT, CDR2 YYEEEE.

The genes are TRBV6-1 and TRBJ2-3; 14 nucleotides line up with TRBD2. The CDR3 runs to 18 residues. The germline gives CDR1 MNHNS, CDR2 SASEGT. V dropped 5 bases and J dropped 0; count of bases not matched to a gene: 7. Here the CDR3 DNA reads TGTGCCAGCAGTCAAGGGACTAGCGGGAGTTTGAGCACAGATACGCAGTATTTT. Translated: CASSQGTSGSLSTDTQYF.

The gene calls are TRBV7-2 and TRBJ1-2; D unresolved. CDR1 SGHTA and CDR2 FQGNSA come from the germline V gene. CDR3 length equals 14 residues. Trimming removed 1 base at V and 8 bases at J, with 14 bases between. The CDR3 loop reads CASSLDHGGSGYTF. CDR3 DNA sequence: TGTGCCAGCAGCTTAGATCATGGAGGCTCAGGCTACACCTTC.

V is TRBV11-2 and J is TRBJ2-1, with D possibly matching TRBD2 (6 bases). Trimming removed 4 bases from V and 8 bases from J, with 12 bases in between. The CDR3 totals 13 residues. Looked up from germline, CDR1 is SGHAT and CDR2 is FQNNGV. The CDR3: CASSSKRADEQFF. DNA of the CDR3: TGTGCCAGCAGCTCCAAGCGGGCAGATGAGCAGTTCTTC.

This clone was detected once. The V and J genes are TRBV2 and TRBJ2-2; 7 nucleotides match TRBD2. CDR3 length equals 14 residues. Germline V gene sequence: CDR1 SNHLY, CDR2 FYNNEI. With 6 bases clipped from V and 7 bases from J, the junction kept 8 bases outside the gene matches. CDR3 loop: CASSQRDAGGELFF. CDR3 DNA: TGTGCCAGCAGCCAGCGGGACGCTGGCGGGGAGCTGTTTTTT.

This clone has only one observation. V gene TRBV13 combines with J gene TRBJ2-7, with TRBD1 matching 10 bases. V shed 3 bases, J shed 3 bases, and the junction held 5 bases outside the gene matches. CDR3 length: 15 amino acids. The germline CDR1 and CDR2 sequences are PRHDT and FYEKMQ (reference sequence). This chain's CDR3 is CASSFRQGAHYEQYF. CDR3 in DNA: TGTGCCAGCAGCTTCCGACAGGGGGCGCACTACGAGCAGTACTTC.

This clone was seen only a few times. This rearrangement joins TRBV27 to TRBJ2-1, with 10 bases lining up with TRBD1. Trimming at V came to 6 bases and at J to 5 bases, leaving 13 bases not matched to a gene. The CDR3 has 17 amino acids. Germline V gives CDR1 MNHEY, CDR2 SMNVEV (reference sequence). This chain's CDR3 is CASSRHTDRGPNNEQFF. In DNA form, the CDR3 reads TGTGCCAGCAGCCGCCACACCGACAGGGGGCCTAACAATGAGCAGTTCTTC.

The rearrangement uses TRBV18 and TRBJ2-3; 15 nucleotides align to TRBD2. The CDR3 consists of 19 residues. CDR1 and CDR2 (germline): KGHSH, LQKENI. The trim removed 6 bases at V and 3 bases at J, leaving 13 bases unmatched. The CDR3 sequence is CASSRSGLAGGIVTDTQYF. DNA of the CDR3: TGTGCCAGCTCGCGATCGGGACTAGCGGGAGGAATTGTGACAGATACGCAGTATTTT.

The J gene is TRBJ2-1, the V gene TRBV5-1; 7 bases agree with TRBD1. The V and J ends lost 1 base and 11 bases, in that order; junction bases with no gene match: 12. CDR1 and CDR2 from the germline V gene are SGHRS and YFSETQ. The CDR3 sequence is 15 residues long. CDR3 sequence reads: CASSLTGTAVSKQFF. The CDR3, as DNA: TGCGCCAGCAGCTTGACCGGGACAGCGGTTTCAAAGCAGTTCTTC.

This chain's CDR3 is CASSSSDRSEQYF. CDR3 coding DNA: TGTGCCAGCAGCTCCTCGGACAGGAGCGAGCAGTACTTC. The chain joins TRBV7-7 to TRBJ2-7; 7 nucleotides align to TRBD1. The CDR3 extends over 13 amino acids. V gave up 4 bases and J gave up 6 bases; unmatched junction bases: 6. Germline assignment: CDR1 SSHAT and CDR2 FNYEAQ (reference sequence).

DNA of the CDR3: TGTGCCAGCTCAGGGGGGTACCAAGAGACCCAGTACTTC. Its protein product is CASSGGYQETQYF. The chain joins TRBV18 to TRBJ2-5, with D perhaps matching TRBD2 (6 bases). This CDR3 has 13 residues. Trimming stripped 5 bases from V and 0 bases from J, with 7 bases between. CDR1 is KGHSH, CDR2 LQKENI, per germline.

The chain uses TRBV7-2 and TRBJ2-7, with 9 bases that match TRBD2. Germline-derived CDR1 and CDR2 are SGHTA and FQGNSA. Trimming cost V 3 bases and J 1 base; bases outside gene matches: 10. This CDR3 has 17 residues. The CDR3 DNA is TGTGCCAGCAGCTTGGGCGGGAGGGCCTTTGGGTCCTACGAGCAGTACTTC. Translated: CASSLGGRAFGSYEQYF.

This clone was detected only a few times. The chain has TRBV20-1 and TRBJ2-1; perhaps TRBD2 as D (6 bases). The V gene lost 5 bases and the J gene lost 13 bases, with 15 bases spanning the gap. Germline CDR1 is DFQATT and CDR2 is SNEGSKA (reference sequence). The CDR3 loop spans 11 amino acids. The CDR3 DNA follows: TGCAGTGCTTGGACTAAAGGTGAACAGTTCTTC. Protein product: CSAWTKGEQFF.

The chain is built from TRBV19 and TRBJ1-1; TRBD1 might be the D (6 bases). The V end lost 5 bases, the J end lost 3 bases, and 10 bases lay between the germline ends. This CDR3 is built from 13 residues. Germline CDR1 is LNHDA and CDR2 is SQIVND (reference sequence). The CDR3 region has the DNA TGTGCCAGTAGTCAACAGGGTTACACTGAAGCTTTCTTT. It yields the protein CASSQQGYTEAFF.

The gene calls are TRBV4-1 and TRBJ1-1; 10 positions match TRBD1. This CDR3 is 16 amino acids long. CDR1 and CDR2 (germline): MGHRA, YSYEKL. Trimming at V came to 2 bases and at J to 6 bases, leaving 9 bases not matched to a gene. CDR3 region: CASSQPGQGKGPEAFF. As DNA, the CDR3 is TGCGCCAGCAGCCAACCGGGACAGGGGAAGGGGCCTGAAGCTTTCTTT.